These 15 T cell receptor beta chains originate from one sample sequenced in a study of cytomegalovirus exposure and HLA in healthy donors. With 60 Vbeta and 13 Jbeta primers, the PCR was carried out. Profiled with immunoSEQ multiplex PCR; TCRdb holds only in-frame clones, not every one. The sample carries around 150,000 clones, roughly 77% recorded once. Material: PBMCs. The receptors here all came from a man aged 18 to 29 in good health and CMV-seropositive.

This clone was observed a single time. The CDR3 here is CASSFGGTKFSSYEQYV. The DNA for the CDR3 is TGTGCCAGCAGTTTTGGAGGGACCAAATTCAGCTCCTACGAGCAGTACGTC. This sequence joins TRBV28 and TRBJ2-7; possibly TRBD2 for D (6 bases). The ends were cut back, 3 bases at V and 0 bases at J, with 18 bases in the middle. Per germline, CDR1 MDHEN and CDR2 SYDVKM. The CDR3 extends over 17 amino acids.

The rearrangement joins TRBV18 to TRBJ2-7, with D unclear. CDR1 and CDR2 from the germline V gene are KGHSH and LQKENI. The ends were cut back, 1 base at V and 7 bases at J, with 14 bases in the middle. This CDR3 is built from 14 residues. The CDR3 DNA is TGTGCCAGCTCACCACAGGGTGGGGTGGGAGAGCAGTACGTC. Its protein is CASSPQGGVGEQYV.

The J gene is TRBJ1-5, the V gene TRBV6-6, with a weak D call TRBD1 (5 bases). The germline V and J ends were trimmed by 7 bases and 4 bases, with 17 bases remaining between them. The CDR3 has 15 residues. Germline V lookup: CDR1 MNHNY, CDR2 SVGAGI (reference sequence). The DNA for the CDR3 is TGTGCCAGCACCTCCCCAGAACGGGGGAATCAGCCCCAGCATTTT. Its translation is CASTSPERGNQPQHF.

The CDR3 sequence: CASSLELSQEETQYF. The CDR3 DNA reads TGTGCCAGCAGCTTAGAACTCTCTCAAGAAGAGACCCAGTACTTC. This sequence joins TRBV11-1 and TRBJ2-5; unclear D gene. The CDR3 sequence is 15 residues long. The V end was cut by 1 base, the J end by 3 bases, with 12 bases between. CDR1 and CDR2 from the germline V gene are SGHAT and FQDESV (reference sequence).

This rearrangement joins TRBV19 to TRBJ1-1, with D possibly being TRBD1 (5 bases). The CDR3 extends over 13 amino acids. Germline V lookup: CDR1 LNHDA, CDR2 SQIVND (reference sequence). Trimming shortened V by 5 bases and J by 0 bases, and 7 bases separated the two germline ends. In nucleotides, the CDR3 is TGTGCCAGTAGTTTGACAGTGAACACTGAAGCTTTCTTT. Protein: CASSLTVNTEAFF.

The chain joins TRBV7-2 to TRBJ2-1; 7 nucleotides match TRBD2. The germline V gene has CDR1 SGHTA and CDR2 FQGNSA. The CDR3 is 16 amino acids. Trimming at V came to 5 bases and at J to 4 bases, leaving 11 bases not matched to a gene. CDR3 protein: CASSPRAGALYNEQFF. For the CDR3, the DNA is TGTGCCAGCAGCCCCCGCGCGGGAGCCCTGTACAATGAGCAGTTCTTC.

The rearrangement joins TRBV9 to TRBJ2-7, with D perhaps matching TRBD2 (5 bases). The ends were cut back, 0 bases at V and 5 bases at J, with 15 bases in the middle. Germline V CDR1 and CDR2: SGDLS, YYNGEE. This CDR3 has 15 amino acids. CDR3 nucleotide sequence: TGTGCCAGCAGCGTAGGGCCCGGGGTCTCACACGAGCAGTACGTC. It yields the protein CASSVGPGVSHEQYV.

A few counts support this clone. The chain joins TRBV5-1 to TRBJ2-7, with TRBD2 identical over 8 bases. The CDR3 contains 16 residues. V was pared by 4 bases and J by 2 bases, with 11 bases of the junction left unmatched. Per the germline V gene, CDR1 is SGHRS and CDR2 is YFSETQ. CDR3 nucleotide sequence: TGCGCCAGCAGCCCCGGCCAAGCGGGAGTCCCCTACGAGCAGTACGTC. It encodes CASSPGQAGVPYEQYV.

This chain connects TRBV4-1 to TRBJ1-5; D is possibly TRBD1 (6 bases). Trimming pared 5 bases from V and 7 bases from J, leaving 12 bases between. Germline V CDR1 and CDR2: MGHRA, YSYEKL. CDR3 length: 13 amino acids. The CDR3 loop reads CASSKTRGQPQHF. CDR3 sequence (DNA): TGCGCCAGCAGCAAAACGAGGGGGCAGCCCCAGCATTTT.

This clone was recorded once. The V gene is TRBV28, the J gene TRBJ2-7; 10 bases fit TRBD2. J gave up 9 bases and V 4 bases, and 12 bases lay outside the gene matches. The CDR3 spans 15 residues. From germline, CDR1 is MDHEN and CDR2 SYDVKM. The CDR3 loop reads CASSSLTSGRVGQYV. The CDR3 bases are TGTGCCAGCAGTTCTTTAACAAGCGGGAGGGTAGGGCAGTACGTC.

The sample holds one count of this clone. The chain is built from TRBV5-1 and TRBJ1-5; 10 bases fit TRBD1. V was clipped by 4 bases and J by 0 bases; unmatched bases: 10. Germline V lookup: CDR1 SGHRS, CDR2 YFSETQ. There are 18 residues in the CDR3. In DNA form, the CDR3 reads TGCGCCAGCAGCCCCGGGACAGGGGAAAAGCTTAGCAATCAGCCCCAGCATTTT. Amino acids: CASSPGTGEKLSNQPQHF.

CDR3 amino acids: CAWSLRQDLYGYTF. The CDR3 coding sequence is TGTGCCTGGAGTTTAAGACAGGACCTCTATGGCTACACCTTC. This rearrangement joins TRBV30 to TRBJ1-2; tentative D call: TRBD1 (6 bases). The CDR3 extends over 14 amino acids. Germline-derived CDR1 and CDR2 are GTSNPN and SVGIG (reference sequence). The V end lost 2 bases, the J end lost 4 bases, and 14 bases lay between the germline ends.

This clone has only a few counts. This sequence joins TRBV2 and TRBJ2-5, with 9 nucleotides matching TRBD1. J lost 2 bases, V lost 4 bases, and 11 bases had no gene match. Germline CDR1 and CDR2: SNHLY and FYNNEI. This CDR3 region has 17 residues. The CDR3 DNA sequence: TGTGCCAGCAGTGGATCGATTTGGACAGGGGAACAAGAGACCCAGTACTTC. Translation gives CASSGSIWTGEQETQYF. The complete variable domain, with remaining parts taken from reference TRBV2 and TRBJ2-5, reads EPEVTQTPSHQVTQMGQEVILRCVPISNHLYFYWYRQILGQKVEFLVSFYNNEISEKSEIFDDQFSVERPDGSNFTLKIRSTKLEDSAMYFCASSGSIWTGEQETQYFGPGTRLLVL.

A few counts support this clone. The chain carries TRBV6-6 and TRBJ1-5; TRBD1 matches 10 bases. Germline trimming cut 4 bases from V and 3 bases from J; bases unmatched to any gene: 6. This CDR3 is built from 16 residues. In germline, CDR1 is MNHNY, CDR2 SVGAGI (reference sequence). Here the CDR3 DNA reads TGTGCCAGCAGTTCCGGGACAGGGGTAACCAATCAGCCCCAGCATTTT. Translation: CASSSGTGVTNQPQHF.

Only a few counts were recorded for this clone. V usage is TRBV28 and J usage is TRBJ2-6; D may be TRBD1 (5 bases). The germline CDR1 and CDR2 sequences are MDHEN and SYDVKM. The CDR3 runs 19 residues. Trimming removed 5 bases at V and 0 bases at J, with 20 bases between. CDR3 in amino acids: CASSLHRGSYLSGANVLTF. CDR3 nucleotide sequence: TGTGCCAGCAGTCTCCATAGGGGTTCATATCTCTCTGGGGCCAACGTCCTGACTTTC. Full variable domain (outside the CDR3, taken from reference TRBV28 and TRBJ2-6): DVKVTQSSRYLVKRTGEKVFLECVQDMDHENMFWYRQDPGLGLRLIYFSYDVKMKEKGDIPEGYSVSREKKERFSLILESASTNQTSMYLCASSLHRGSYLSGANVLTFGAGSRLTVL.